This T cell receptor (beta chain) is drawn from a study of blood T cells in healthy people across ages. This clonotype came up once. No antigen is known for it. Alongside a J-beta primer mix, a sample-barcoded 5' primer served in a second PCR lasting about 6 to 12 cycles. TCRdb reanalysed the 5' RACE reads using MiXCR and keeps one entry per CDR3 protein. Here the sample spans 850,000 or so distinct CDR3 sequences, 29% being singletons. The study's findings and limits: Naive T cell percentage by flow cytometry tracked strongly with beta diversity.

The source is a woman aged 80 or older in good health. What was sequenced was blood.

The CDR3 sequence: CASSSGLALSETQYF. CDR3 nucleotide sequence: TGTGCCAGCAGCTCGGGACTAGCGTTGTCAGAGACCCAGTACTTC. This sequence joins TRBV7-2 and TRBJ2-5; 10 nucleotides align to TRBD2. CDR3 length equals 15 residues. J was trimmed by 4 bases and V by 4 bases; bases with no gene match: 6. CDR1 and CDR2 from the germline V gene are SGHTA and FQGNSA.